A single sample is the source of the 23 T cell receptor beta chains below, sequenced in a study of blood T cell repertoires in COVID-19 (dated by TCRdb to 2020 to 2022). Library generation was performed with the immunoSEQ multiplex PCR assay. The table comes from immuneACCESS by way of TCRdb, which keeps in-frame sequences with V and J called. Part of the clones is missing from these tables; in studies checked, under half for an unresolved V gene and the rest for unknown reasons. Counted in this sample were approximately 260,000 clones; about 80% of them appeared once. Of the sample, approximately 9.4% is held by the ten largest clones. The material sequenced was peripheral blood. These receptors were taken from a woman of 80 years or more with acute or convalescent COVID-19.

This clone was picked up a small number of times. The chain couples TRBV5-3 to TRBJ1-4, with 9 bases matching TRBD1. TRBV5-3 is annotated as an ORF whose role is uncertain. This CDR3 comprises 12 residues. With V trimmed by 4 bases and J by 15 bases, 7 bases remained unmatched. The CDR3 loop is CARSPRTGEMFF. As DNA, the CDR3 is TGTGCCAGAAGCCCAAGGACAGGGGAAATGTTTTTT.

This clone was observed a single time. The chain recombines TRBV2 with TRBJ2-3; TRBD2 matches at 7 bases. The CDR3 totals 17 residues. Germline V gene data show CDR1 as SNHLY and CDR2 as FYNNEI. V lost 5 bases to trimming and J lost 3 bases; unmatched junction nucleotides: 14. The CDR3 DNA reads as TGTGCCAGCAGTCTGATGAGGGCCGGGCGGGGGACAGATACGCAGTATTTT. This encodes CASSLMRAGRGTDTQYF.

The V call is TRBV2, the J call TRBJ1-1; possible D gene TRBD1, 5 bases. The V gene's germline CDR1 is SNHLY and CDR2 FYNNEI. The CDR3 is made up of 13 amino acids. Trimming stripped 7 bases from V and 1 base from J, with 10 bases between. CDR3 DNA: TGTGCCAGCAAAAAGACAGCGAACACTGAAGCTTTCTTT. It is translated as CASKKTANTEAFF.

A single count supports this clone. CDR3: CASSVRQRGGYNEQFF. The CDR3 bases are TGTGCCAGCAGCGTACGACAGCGGGGGGGTTACAATGAGCAGTTCTTC. V usage is TRBV9 and J usage is TRBJ2-1; 10 bases align to TRBD2. Germline loops: CDR1 SGDLS, CDR2 YYNGEE. The CDR3 extends over 16 amino acids. Trimming at V came to 1 base and at J to 4 bases, leaving 5 bases not matched to a gene.

In its sample, this clone was seen once. This chain joins TRBV28 and TRBJ2-7, with a weak D call TRBD1 (6 bases). Germline loops: CDR1 MDHEN, CDR2 SYDVKM. Trimming took off 6 bases at V and 0 bases at J, with 15 bases between the two ends. There are 15 residues in the CDR3. The CDR3 sequence is CASSSHGGGSYEQYF. CDR3 DNA sequence: TGTGCCAGCAGCTCCCATGGGGGCGGCTCCTACGAGCAGTACTTC. Filled out from reference TRBV28 and TRBJ2-7, the complete variable domain reads DVKVTQSSRYLVKRTGEKVFLECVQDMDHENMFWYRQDPGLGLRLIYFSYDVKMKEKGDIPEGYSVSREKKERFSLILESASTNQTSMYLCASSSHGGGSYEQYFGPGTRLTVT.

The chain couples TRBV2 to TRBJ1-4; 10 nucleotides match TRBD1. CDR1 SNHLY and CDR2 FYNNEI come from the germline V gene. The CDR3 sequence is 15 residues long. V shed 8 bases and J 7 bases; nucleotides not matched to a gene: 10. CDR3 DNA: TGTGCCAGCGCCCGGACGGGGACAGGGGTTGAAAAACTGTTTTTT. Translating gives CASARTGTGVEKLFF.

This clone was picked up one time. The CDR3 DNA reads as TGTGCCATCAGTGCGTCTTCTGGAGACCAAGAGACCCAGTACTTC. Its translation: CAISASSGDQETQYF. The rearrangement uses TRBV10-3 and TRBJ2-5; no firm D call. Germline V lookup: CDR1 ENHRY, CDR2 SYGVKD. CDR3 length: 15 residues. Deletions cut 4 bases from V and 0 bases from J, with 12 bases between.

This clone was observed once. The rearrangement uses TRBV28 and TRBJ1-2, with 9 bases that match TRBD1. This CDR3 has 15 residues. Germline V gene lookup returns CDR1 MDHEN and CDR2 SYDVKM. The V segment lost 5 bases and the J segment 8 bases; nucleotides outside the gene matches: 12. As DNA, the CDR3 is TGTGCCAGCAGTCTGATAGGGGGACAGGGTAAAGGCTACACCTTC. The encoded protein is CASSLIGGQGKGYTF.

This sequence joins TRBV5-1 and TRBJ1-3, with D possibly being TRBD1 (5 bases). The CDR3 runs 16 residues. In germline, CDR1 is SGHRS, CDR2 YFSETQ. The ends were cut back, 4 bases at V and 4 bases at J, with 18 bases in the middle. The CDR3 here is CASSLDGGRSGNTIYF. As DNA, the CDR3 is TGCGCCAGCAGCCTTGACGGGGGGAGAAGCGGAAACACCATATATTTT.

This chain links TRBV6-5 with TRBJ1-1, with TRBD1 as a possible D gene (5 bases). This CDR3 has 13 amino acids. Germline V gene lookup returns CDR1 MNHEY and CDR2 SVGAGI. Trimming took off 7 bases at V and 1 base at J, with 10 bases between the two ends. CDR3 coding DNA: TGTGCCAGCAAGCGACAGTCGAACACTGAAGCTTTCTTT. Amino acids: CASKRQSNTEAFF.

The chain links TRBV7-9 to TRBJ1-2; 9 nucleotides align to TRBD1. CDR1 is SEHNR and CDR2 is FQNEAQ in the germline V gene (reference sequence). The length of the CDR3 is 13 residues. The V segment lost 5 bases and the J segment 8 bases; nucleotides outside the gene matches: 6. For the CDR3, the DNA is TGTGCCAGCAGCCGGGGACAGGGTAACGGCTACACCTTC. Amino acids: CASSRGQGNGYTF. The full variable domain, completed using reference TRBV7-9 and TRBJ1-2, is DTGVSQNPRHKITKRGQNVTFRCDPISEHNRLYWYRQTLGQGPEFLTYFQNEAQLEKSRLLSDRFSAERPKGSFSTLEIQRTEQGDSAMYLCASSRGQGNGYTFGSGTRLTVV.

This clone came up a few times. This chain links TRBV7-5 with TRBJ2-1; no check of the table's D call, TRBD2, against the DNA was made. TRBV7-5 is a pseudogene locus. The CDR3 has 16 amino acids. The CDR3 DNA sequence: TGTGCCAGAAGCCAAGAAAGCGGGGGGCCCTACAATGAGCAGTTCTTC. Protein sequence: CARSQESGGPYNEQFF.

This sequence joins TRBV19 and TRBJ1-2, with TRBD1 matching 8 bases. Losses at the gene ends were 3 bases for V and 0 bases for J; bases not matched to a gene: 9. The CDR3 totals 17 residues. CDR1 LNHDA and CDR2 SQIVND come from the germline V gene (reference sequence). The CDR3 coding sequence is TGTGCCAGTAGTATTTTTGGACAGGGACCATCTAACTATGGCTACACCTTC. Encoded protein: CASSIFGQGPSNYGYTF.

The chain joins TRBV5-4 to TRBJ2-3, with TRBD1 identical over 9 bases. V was clipped by 4 bases and J by 2 bases; unmatched bases: 2. This CDR3 is built from 14 residues. Germline V gene lookup returns CDR1 SGHNT and CDR2 YYREEE (reference sequence). CDR3 sequence: CASSRDRVTDTQYF. The CDR3 DNA reads TGTGCCAGCAGCCGGGACAGGGTCACAGATACGCAGTATTTT. Supplemented by reference TRBV5-4 and TRBJ2-3, the full variable domain reads ETGVTQSPTHLIKTRGQQVTLRCSSQSGHNTVSWYQQALGQGPQFIFQYYREEENGRGNFPPRFSGLQFPNYSSELNVNALELDDSALYLCASSRDRVTDTQYFGPGTRLTVL.

The chain recombines TRBV7-9 with TRBJ2-5; D call uncertain. V gave up 5 bases and J gave up 3 bases, with 13 bases separating them. This CDR3 spans 14 amino acids. Germline loops: CDR1 SEHNR, CDR2 FQNEAQ (reference sequence). CDR3: CASSTRHQEETQYF. CDR3 coding DNA: TGTGCCAGCAGCACAAGACACCAAGAAGAGACCCAGTACTTC.

V is TRBV5-6 and J is TRBJ2-7; TRBD2 might be the D (5 bases). CDR3 size: 12 residues. Deletions cut 4 bases from V and 2 bases from J, with 7 bases between. Germline V gives CDR1 SGHDT, CDR2 YYEEEE. The CDR3 DNA is TGTGCCAGCAGCCGGGAAACCTACGAGCAGTACTTC. Translated: CASSRETYEQYF.

This chain uses TRBV15 with TRBJ1-5; no definite D call. CDR1 LNHNV and CDR2 YYDKDF come from the germline V gene (reference sequence). Trimming stripped 0 bases from V and 5 bases from J, with 8 bases between. The CDR3 spans 14 residues. In DNA, the CDR3 is TGTGCCACCAGCAGAGAAAGCAGGTATCAGCCCCAGCATTTT. Its translation: CATSRESRYQPQHF.

The V gene is TRBV7-2, the J gene TRBJ1-5; TRBD1 matches 8 bases. CDR1 SGHTA and CDR2 FQGNSA come from the germline V gene. The CDR3 has 14 amino acids. V gave up 5 bases and J gave up 4 bases; unmatched junction bases: 4. CDR3 protein: CASSTWTGNQPQHF. CDR3 DNA: TGTGCCAGCAGCACATGGACAGGGAATCAGCCCCAGCATTTT.

The gene calls are TRBV7-3 and TRBJ2-2; D may be TRBD1 (6 bases). Trimming took off 5 bases at V and 3 bases at J, with 13 bases between the two ends. The CDR3 is 15 amino acids. Germline CDR1 SGHTA, CDR2 FQGTGA. Here the CDR3 reads CASSTTGGDTGELFF. DNA for the CDR3: TGTGCCAGCAGCACGACAGGAGGAGACACCGGGGAGCTGTTTTTT.

The V call is TRBV9, the J call TRBJ1-4; D might be TRBD1 (5 bases). Germline values: CDR1 SGDLS, CDR2 YYNGEE. V lost 4 bases and J 7 bases, leaving 20 bases between the germline ends. This CDR3 is built from 16 residues. The CDR3 DNA reads TGTGCCAGCAGCCCCTCCCGAAAAGGGGATCGTGAAAAACTGTTTTTT. Protein product: CASSPSRKGDREKLFF.

The V call is TRBV5-4, the J call TRBJ2-7; maybe TRBD1 (7 bases). The CDR3 loop spans 17 amino acids. Germline V gene lookup returns CDR1 SGHNT and CDR2 YYREEE (reference sequence). Trimming shortened V by 0 bases and J by 3 bases, and 19 bases separated the two germline ends. The CDR3 is CASSLGGAGQGGYEQYF. CDR3 bases: TGTGCCAGCAGCTTGGGAGGTGCTGGGCAGGGGGGCTACGAGCAGTACTTC. Drawing the rest from reference TRBV5-4 and TRBJ2-7, the complete variable domain is ETGVTQSPTHLIKTRGQQVTLRCSSQSGHNTVSWYQQALGQGPQFIFQYYREEENGRGNFPPRFSGLQFPNYSSELNVNALELDDSALYLCASSLGGAGQGGYEQYFGPGTRLTVT.

J is TRBJ1-2 and V is TRBV19, with 7 bases fitting TRBD1. The CDR3 spans 14 residues. Unmatched junction bases numbered 8, after V lost 5 bases and J lost 5 bases. The germline V gene has CDR1 LNHDA and CDR2 SQIVND (reference sequence). CDR3 protein: CASSPTGVEYGYTF. In DNA form, the CDR3 reads TGTGCCAGTAGTCCTACAGGGGTGGAGTATGGCTACACCTTC.

For this clone: This sample also contains other DNA sequences that code for the same CDR3. V usage is TRBV28 and J usage is TRBJ1-3; the D is unclear. The CDR3 extends over 12 amino acids. The germline CDR1 and CDR2 sequences are MDHEN and SYDVKM. V shed 4 bases and J shed 4 bases, with 5 bases lying between them. The CDR3 nucleotides read TGTGCCAGCAGTTCTTTGGGAAACACCATATATTTT. It codes for CASSSLGNTIYF.